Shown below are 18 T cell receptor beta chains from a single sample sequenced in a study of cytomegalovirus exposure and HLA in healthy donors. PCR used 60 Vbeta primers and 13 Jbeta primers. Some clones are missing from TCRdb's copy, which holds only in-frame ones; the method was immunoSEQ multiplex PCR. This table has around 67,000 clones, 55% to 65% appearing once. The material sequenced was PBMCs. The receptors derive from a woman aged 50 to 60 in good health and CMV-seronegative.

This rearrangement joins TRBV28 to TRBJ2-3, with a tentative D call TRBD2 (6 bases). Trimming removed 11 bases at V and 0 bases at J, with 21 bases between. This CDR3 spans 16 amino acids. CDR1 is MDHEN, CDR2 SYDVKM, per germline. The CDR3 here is CAHQGDGGGSTDTQYF. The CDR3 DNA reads TGTGCCCACCAAGGGGACGGGGGTGGGAGCACAGATACGCAGTATTTT.

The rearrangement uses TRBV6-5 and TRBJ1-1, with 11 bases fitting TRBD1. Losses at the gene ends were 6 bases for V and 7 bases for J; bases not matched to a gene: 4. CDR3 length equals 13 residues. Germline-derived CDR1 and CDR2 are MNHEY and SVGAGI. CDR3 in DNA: TGTGCCAGCAGGGACAGGGGGCGAGGTGAAGCTTTCTTT. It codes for CASRDRGRGEAFF.

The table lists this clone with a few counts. The CDR3 DNA reads TGTGCCAGCAGTGACAGGAACAATCAGCCCCAGCATTTT. This sequence encodes CASSDRNNQPQHF. The chain employs TRBV28 and TRBJ1-5; TRBD1 might be the D (6 bases). CDR1 and CDR2 (germline): MDHEN, SYDVKM. The CDR3 consists of 13 residues. V was shortened by 5 bases and J by 3 bases, with 8 bases between the two germline ends.

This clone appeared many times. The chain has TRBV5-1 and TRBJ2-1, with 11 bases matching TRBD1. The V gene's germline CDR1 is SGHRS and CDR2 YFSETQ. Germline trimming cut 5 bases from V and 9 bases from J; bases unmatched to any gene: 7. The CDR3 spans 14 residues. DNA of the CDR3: TGCGCCAGCAGTTCGGACAGGGGGCTGGGTGAGCAGTTCTTC. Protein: CASSSDRGLGEQFF. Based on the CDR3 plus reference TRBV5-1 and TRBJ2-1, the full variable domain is KAGVTQTPRYLIKTRGQQVTLSCSPISGHRSVSWYQQTPGQGLQFLFEYFSETQRNKGNFPGRFSGRQFSNSRSEMNVSTLELGDSALYLCASSSDRGLGEQFFGPGTRLTVL.

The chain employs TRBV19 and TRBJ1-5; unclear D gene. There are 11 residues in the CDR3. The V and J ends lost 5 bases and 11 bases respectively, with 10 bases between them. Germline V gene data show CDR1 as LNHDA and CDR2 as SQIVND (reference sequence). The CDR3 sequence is CASSLPGAQHF. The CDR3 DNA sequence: TGTGCCAGTAGTCTACCGGGAGCCCAGCATTTT.

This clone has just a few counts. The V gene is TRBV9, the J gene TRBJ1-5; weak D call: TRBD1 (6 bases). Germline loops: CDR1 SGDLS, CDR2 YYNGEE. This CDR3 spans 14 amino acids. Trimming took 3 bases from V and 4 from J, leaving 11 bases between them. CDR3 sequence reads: CASSARDTNQPQHF. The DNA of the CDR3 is TGTGCCAGCAGCGCCCGGGACACTAATCAGCCCCAGCATTTT.

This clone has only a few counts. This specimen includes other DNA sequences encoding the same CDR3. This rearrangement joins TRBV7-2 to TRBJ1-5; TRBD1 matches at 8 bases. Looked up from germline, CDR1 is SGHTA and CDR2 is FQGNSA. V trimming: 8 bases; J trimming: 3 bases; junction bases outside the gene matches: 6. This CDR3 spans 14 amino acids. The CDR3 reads CASSGQGFNQPQHF. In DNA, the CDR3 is TGTGCCAGCTCTGGACAGGGATTCAATCAGCCCCAGCATTTT. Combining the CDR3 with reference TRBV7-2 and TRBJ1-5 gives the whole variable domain GAGVSQSPSNKVTEKGKDVELRCDPISGHTALYWYRQSLGQGLEFLIYFQGNSAPDKSGLPSDRFSAERTGGSVSTLTIQRTQQEDSAVYLCASSGQGFNQPQHFGDGTRLSIL.

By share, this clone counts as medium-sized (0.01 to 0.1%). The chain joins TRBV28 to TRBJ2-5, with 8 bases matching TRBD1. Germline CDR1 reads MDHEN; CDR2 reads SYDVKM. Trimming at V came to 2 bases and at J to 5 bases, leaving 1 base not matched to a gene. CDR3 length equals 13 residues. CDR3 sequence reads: CASSLGDRETQYF. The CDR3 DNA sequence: TGTGCCAGCAGTTTAGGGGACAGGGAGACCCAGTACTTC.

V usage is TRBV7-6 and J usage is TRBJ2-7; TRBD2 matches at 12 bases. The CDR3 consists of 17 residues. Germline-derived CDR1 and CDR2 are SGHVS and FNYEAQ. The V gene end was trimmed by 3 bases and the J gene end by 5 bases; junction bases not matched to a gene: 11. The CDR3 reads CASSLLAGGPVAHEQYF. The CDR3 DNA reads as TGTGCCAGCAGCTTGCTAGCGGGAGGGCCTGTCGCCCACGAGCAGTACTTC.

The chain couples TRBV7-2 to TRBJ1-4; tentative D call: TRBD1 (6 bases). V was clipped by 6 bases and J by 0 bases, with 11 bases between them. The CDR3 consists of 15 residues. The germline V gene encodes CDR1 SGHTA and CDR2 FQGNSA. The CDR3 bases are TGTGCCAGCAGTCGATCAGGGGCAACTAATGAAAAACTGTTTTTT. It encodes CASSRSGATNEKLFF.

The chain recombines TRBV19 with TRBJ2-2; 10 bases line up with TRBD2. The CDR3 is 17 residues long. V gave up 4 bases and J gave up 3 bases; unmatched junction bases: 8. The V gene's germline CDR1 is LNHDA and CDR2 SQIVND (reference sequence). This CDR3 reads CASSRPSGSGDTGELFF. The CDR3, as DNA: TGTGCCAGTAGTAGGCCTAGCGGGAGTGGGGACACCGGGGAGCTGTTTTTT.

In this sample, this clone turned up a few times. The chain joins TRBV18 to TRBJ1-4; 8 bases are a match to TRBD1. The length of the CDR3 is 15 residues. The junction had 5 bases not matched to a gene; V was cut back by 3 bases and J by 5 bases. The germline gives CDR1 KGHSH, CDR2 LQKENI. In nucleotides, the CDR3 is TGTGCCAGCTCACCGGGACAGGAGTCAAATGAAAAACTGTTTTTT. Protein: CASSPGQESNEKLFF.

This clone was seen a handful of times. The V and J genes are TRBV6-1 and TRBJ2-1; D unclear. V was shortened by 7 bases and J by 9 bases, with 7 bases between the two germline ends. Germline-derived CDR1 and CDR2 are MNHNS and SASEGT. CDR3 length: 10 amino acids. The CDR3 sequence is CASISGEQFF. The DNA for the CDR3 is TGTGCCAGCATCAGTGGTGAGCAGTTCTTC.

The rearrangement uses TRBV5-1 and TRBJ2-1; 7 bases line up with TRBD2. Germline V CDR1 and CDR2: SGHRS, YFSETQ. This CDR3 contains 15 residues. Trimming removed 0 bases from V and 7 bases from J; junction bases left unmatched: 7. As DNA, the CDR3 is TGCGCCAGCAGCTTGGTGGCGGGAGCCGGGAATGAGCAGTTCTTC. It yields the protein CASSLVAGAGNEQFF. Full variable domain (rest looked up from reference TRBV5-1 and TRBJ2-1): KAGVTQTPRYLIKTRGQQVTLSCSPISGHRSVSWYQQTPGQGLQFLFEYFSETQRNKGNFPGRFSGRQFSNSRSEMNVSTLELGDSALYLCASSLVAGAGNEQFFGPGTRLTVL.

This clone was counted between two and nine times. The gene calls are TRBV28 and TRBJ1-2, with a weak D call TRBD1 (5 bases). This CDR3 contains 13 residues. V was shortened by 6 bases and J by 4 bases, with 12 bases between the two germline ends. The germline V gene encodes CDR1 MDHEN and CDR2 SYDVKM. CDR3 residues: CASRRGGSYGYTF. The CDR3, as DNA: TGTGCCAGCAGACGGGGGGGGAGCTATGGCTACACCTTC.

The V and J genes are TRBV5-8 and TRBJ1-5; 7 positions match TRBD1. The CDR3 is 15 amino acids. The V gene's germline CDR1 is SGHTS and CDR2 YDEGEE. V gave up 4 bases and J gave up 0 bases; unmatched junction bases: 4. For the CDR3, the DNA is TGTGCCAGCAGCCGGGGACAGCTTAGCAATCAGCCCCAGCATTTT. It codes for CASSRGQLSNQPQHF. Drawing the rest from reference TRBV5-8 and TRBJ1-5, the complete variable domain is EAGVTQSPTHLIKTRGQQATLRCSPISGHTSVYWYQQALGLGLQFLLWYDEGEERNRGNFPPRFSGRQFPNYSSELNVNALELEDSALYLCASSRGQLSNQPQHFGDGTRLSIL.

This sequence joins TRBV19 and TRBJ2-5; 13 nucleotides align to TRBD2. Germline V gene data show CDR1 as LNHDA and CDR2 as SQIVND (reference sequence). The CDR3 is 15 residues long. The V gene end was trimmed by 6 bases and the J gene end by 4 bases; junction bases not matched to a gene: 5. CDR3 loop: CASRWRTSGGETQYF. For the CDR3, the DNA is TGTGCCAGTAGGTGGAGGACTAGCGGGGGAGAGACCCAGTACTTC.

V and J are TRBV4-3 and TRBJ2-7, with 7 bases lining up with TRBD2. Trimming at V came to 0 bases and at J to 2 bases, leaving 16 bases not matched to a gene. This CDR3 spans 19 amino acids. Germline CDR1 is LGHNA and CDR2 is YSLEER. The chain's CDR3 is CASSQEVIAGRTTAYEQYF. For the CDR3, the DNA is TGCGCCAGCAGCCAAGAGGTGATAGCGGGTAGAACCACTGCCTACGAGCAGTACTTC.